This entry concerns a single T cell receptor (beta chain). In the authors' workflow: Estimated nucleated cell counts came from reference gene primer amplification. The method was immunoSEQ multiplex PCR; TCRdb's version includes in-frame clones alone and lacks a portion of them. Clone size and the V and J calls come from that table; the DNA yielded D and trimming. The sample consists of approximately 180,000 clones, 88% of them appearing once. These data come from a study of blood T cell repertoires in COVID-19. The overall study: The samples span acute and convalescent COVID-19 from the United States, Italy and Spain. PBMCs, B-cell-depleted T cells, or T cells provided the cDNA or gDNA that made up the material.

The junction had 7 bases not matched to a gene; V was cut back by 0 bases and J by 9 bases. The CDR3 runs 16 residues. Germline CDR1 reads SGHRS; CDR2 reads YFSETQ. The chain employs TRBV5-1 and TRBJ2-1; TRBD2 matches 12 bases. This sequence was found in a human donor in a cohort sampled during active COVID-19. The sequenced sample was peripheral blood. The CDR3 region is CASSLVSSGGVAEQFF. The CDR3 DNA sequence: TGCGCCAGCAGCTTGGTATCTAGCGGGGGGGTGGCTGAGCAGTTCTTC.